This entry lists 19 T cell receptor beta chains sequenced from one sample in a study of blood T cell repertoires in COVID-19. Assay used: immunoSEQ multiplex PCR; TCRdb lists only in-frame clones, some missing. The repertoire consists of 150,000 to 200,000 clones, with around 81% occurring once and the leading ten covering 2.6%. Material for sequencing was peripheral blood. These receptors were collected from a human donor with acute or convalescent COVID-19. The donor label of this sample is uncertain.

The chain combines TRBV14 with TRBJ2-5, with 8 bases identical to TRBD2. The CDR3 length is 13 residues. CDR1 is SGHDN, CDR2 FVKESK, per germline. With V trimmed by 8 bases and J by 5 bases, 7 bases remained unmatched. This chain's CDR3 is CASSGGRTETQYF. Here the CDR3 DNA reads TGTGCCAGCTCGGGCGGGAGGACCGAGACCCAGTACTTC.

J is TRBJ1-5 and V is TRBV30; 8 nucleotides match TRBD1. Germline V gene sequence: CDR1 GTSNPN, CDR2 SVGIG (reference sequence). V gave up 3 bases and J gave up 4 bases; unmatched junction bases: 5. The CDR3 has 14 amino acids. CDR3 nucleotide sequence: TGTGCCTGGAGCCTCGGACAGGGTAATCAGCCCCAGCATTTT. Amino acid sequence: CAWSLGQGNQPQHF.

In this sample, this clone turned up once. The rearrangement links TRBV30 to TRBJ1-1, with D tentatively TRBD1 (5 bases). V was clipped by 2 bases and J by 10 bases, with 14 bases between them. The length of the CDR3 is 12 residues. The germline CDR1 and CDR2 sequences are GTSNPN and SVGIG (reference sequence). CDR3 bases: TGTGCCTGGAGTCGCCTGCGGGGGGTAGCTTTCTTT. As protein: CAWSRLRGVAFF.

V gene TRBV6-5 combines with J gene TRBJ2-2, with 9 bases aligning to TRBD2. CDR3 length: 15 residues. Germline trimming cut 8 bases from V and 6 bases from J; bases unmatched to any gene: 10. Germline CDR1 and CDR2: MNHEY and SVGAGI. The CDR3 protein is CASLPRGTSPGELFF. CDR3 nucleotides: TGTGCCAGCCTCCCCCGCGGGACTAGCCCCGGGGAGCTGTTTTTT.

The V and J genes are TRBV5-1 and TRBJ2-2; maybe TRBD1 (6 bases). Deletions cut 3 bases from V and 7 bases from J, with 16 bases between. Germline assignment: CDR1 SGHRS and CDR2 YFSETQ. The length of the CDR3 is 15 residues. CDR3 sequence: CASSSRTGSDGELFF. For the CDR3, the DNA is TGCGCCAGCAGCTCTAGAACAGGGTCGGACGGGGAGCTGTTTTTT.

The chain joins TRBV27 to TRBJ2-7; 10 nucleotides agree with TRBD1. Losses at the gene ends were 7 bases for V and 5 bases for J; bases not matched to a gene: 5. The CDR3 runs to 13 residues. Germline CDR1 MNHEY, CDR2 SMNVEV (reference sequence). The DNA of the CDR3 is TGTGCCAGCATAGACAGGGGGCGCCACGAGCAGTACTTC. Translation: CASIDRGRHEQYF.

The chain recombines TRBV5-1 with TRBJ2-3, with 12 bases aligning to TRBD2. There are 18 residues in the CDR3. V was pared by 4 bases and J by 0 bases, with 9 bases of the junction left unmatched. Germline V CDR1 and CDR2: SGHRS, YFSETQ. CDR3 bases: TGCGCCAGCAGCCGCAATACGGGGACTAGCGGGAGCACAGATACGCAGTATTTT. It yields the protein CASSRNTGTSGSTDTQYF.

This clone was picked up one time. V usage is TRBV15 and J usage is TRBJ1-2; D not certain. Deletions cut 0 bases from V and 5 bases from J, with 7 bases between. CDR1 LNHNV and CDR2 YYDKDF come from the germline V gene (reference sequence). The CDR3 runs 13 residues. Written as DNA, the CDR3 is TGTGCCACCAGCAGAGAGTTAGTTTATGGCTACACCTTC. This codes for CATSRELVYGYTF.

This clone showed up just a few times. The chain carries TRBV30 and TRBJ2-3; 8 nucleotides agree with TRBD1. The CDR3 runs 15 residues. Trimming removed 3 bases from V and 0 bases from J; junction bases left unmatched: 5. CDR1 is GTSNPN, CDR2 SVGIG, per germline (reference sequence). The DNA for the CDR3 is TGTGCCTGGAGCCTGGGACAGGCAAGCACAGATACGCAGTATTTT. It translates to CAWSLGQASTDTQYF.

The chain employs TRBV19 and TRBJ2-6, with unresolved D. With 6 bases removed from V and 2 bases from J, the gap between germline ends came to 11 bases. Per germline, CDR1 LNHDA and CDR2 SQIVND (reference sequence). The CDR3 is 15 amino acids. DNA of the CDR3: TGTGCCAGTAGCAACGTCCCGGCTGGGGCCAACGTCCTGACTTTC. It encodes CASSNVPAGANVLTF.

The chain carries TRBV6-5 and TRBJ2-2, with D perhaps TRBD2 (5 bases). The V gene's germline CDR1 is MNHEY and CDR2 SVGAGI. CDR3 size: 15 residues. The V end was cut by 6 bases, the J end by 0 bases, with 11 bases between. The CDR3 nucleotides are TGTGCCAGCAGCCGACTGGACTCGAACACCGGGGAGCTGTTTTTT. It is translated as CASSRLDSNTGELFF.

This clone has more than one count but fewer than ten. The chain combines TRBV7-9 with TRBJ1-4; TRBD1 matches 7 bases. Trimming cost V 5 bases and J 5 bases; bases outside gene matches: 8. The CDR3 has 15 amino acids. Germline CDR1 reads SEHNR; CDR2 reads FQNEAQ (reference sequence). Here the CDR3 DNA reads TGTGCCAGCAGCCCATCCGGCAGGGGGAATGAAAAACTGTTTTTT. Protein: CASSPSGRGNEKLFF.

This chain links TRBV5-6 with TRBJ2-1; TRBD2 agrees at 11 bases. The ends lost 2 bases at V and 8 bases at J; junction bases unmatched: 6. This CDR3 is 15 amino acids long. CDR1 and CDR2 (germline): SGHDT, YYEEEE. CDR3: CASSFGTSGLYEQFF. In DNA form, the CDR3 reads TGTGCCAGCAGCTTCGGGACTAGCGGTCTTTATGAGCAGTTCTTC.

The chain has TRBV13 and TRBJ2-3; 10 bases fit TRBD2. V lost 5 bases and J lost 3; bases outside the gene matches: 5. Germline V gene lookup returns CDR1 PRHDT and CDR2 FYEKMQ (reference sequence). This CDR3 has 15 residues. The CDR3 sequence: CASSGPSGRTDTQYF. For the CDR3, the DNA is TGTGCCAGCAGCGGCCCTAGCGGGAGAACAGATACGCAGTATTTT.

This chain links TRBV2 with TRBJ1-4; 8 nucleotides match TRBD1. The CDR3 sequence is 13 residues long. With 5 bases clipped from V and 8 bases from J, the junction kept 4 bases outside the gene matches. Germline V lookup: CDR1 SNHLY, CDR2 FYNNEI. The CDR3 sequence: CASSPGTGEKLFF. In DNA, the CDR3 is TGTGCCAGCAGTCCCGGGACAGGCGAAAAACTGTTTTTT.

The chain carries TRBV29-1 and TRBJ2-1; 9 bases line up with TRBD2. This CDR3 region has 13 residues. Looked up from germline, CDR1 is SQVTM and CDR2 is ANQGSEA. The J segment lost 7 bases and the V segment lost 7 bases, leaving 8 bases of the junction unmatched. Here the CDR3 DNA reads TGCAGCGCATATCGACTAGCGGCAAATGAGCAGTTCTTC. Translating gives CSAYRLAANEQFF.

V usage is TRBV14 and J usage is TRBJ1-2, with D maybe TRBD1 (5 bases). With 1 base removed from V and 4 bases from J, the gap between germline ends came to 13 bases. CDR3 length: 15 amino acids. Germline CDR1 is SGHDN and CDR2 is FVKESK. CDR3 protein: CASSQADYGGYGYTF. The CDR3 DNA is TGTGCCAGCAGCCAAGCGGATTACGGGGGCTATGGCTACACCTTC.

V gene TRBV28 combines with J gene TRBJ1-1; no clear D gene. Trimming stripped 2 bases from V and 0 bases from J, with 7 bases between. Germline CDR1 and CDR2: MDHEN and SYDVKM. The CDR3 runs 14 residues. The CDR3 here is CASSLTEVNTEAFF. The CDR3 nucleotides are TGTGCCAGCAGTTTAACAGAAGTGAACACTGAAGCTTTCTTT.

The chain uses TRBV7-8 and TRBJ2-1; 7 bases fit TRBD2. Germline lookup yields CDR1 SGHVS and CDR2 FQNEAQ. This CDR3 has 14 residues. V trimming: 5 bases; J trimming: 7 bases; junction bases outside the gene matches: 8. The CDR3 sequence: CASSPGTIVNEQFF. Written as DNA, the CDR3 is TGTGCCAGCAGCCCCGGGACTATCGTGAATGAGCAGTTCTTC.